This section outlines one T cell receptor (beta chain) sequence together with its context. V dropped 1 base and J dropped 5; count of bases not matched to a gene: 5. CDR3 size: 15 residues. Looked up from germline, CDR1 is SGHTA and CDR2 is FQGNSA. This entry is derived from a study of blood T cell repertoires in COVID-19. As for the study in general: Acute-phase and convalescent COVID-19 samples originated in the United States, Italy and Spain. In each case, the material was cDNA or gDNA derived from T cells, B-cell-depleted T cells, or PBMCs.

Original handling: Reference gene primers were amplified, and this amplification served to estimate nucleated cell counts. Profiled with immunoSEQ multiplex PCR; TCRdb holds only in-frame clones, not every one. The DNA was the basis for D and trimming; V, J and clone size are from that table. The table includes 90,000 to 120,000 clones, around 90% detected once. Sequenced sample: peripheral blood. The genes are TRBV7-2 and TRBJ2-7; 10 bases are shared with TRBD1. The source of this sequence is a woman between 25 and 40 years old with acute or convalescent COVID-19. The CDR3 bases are TGTGCCAGCAGCTTAGAAGGGACAGGGGAGGACGAGCAGTACTTC. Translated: CASSLEGTGEDEQYF.